Presented here are 17 T cell receptor beta chains from one specimen sequenced in a study of cytomegalovirus exposure and HLA in healthy donors. PCR amplification relied on 60 Vbeta primers (plus 13 Jbeta primers). Using immunoSEQ multiplex PCR, the repertoire was profiled, and TCRdb retains in-frame clones only, with some absent. The table has 200,000 to 300,000 clones, just under 85% seen once; the top ten hold roughly 2%. Sequencing input: PBMCs. The receptor set was obtained from a woman aged 35 to 49 in good health and CMV-seropositive.

In DNA, the CDR3 is TGTGCCAGCAGCTTAGTTGGGCTAGCGGGAGGTCCGGATACGCAGTATTTT. It yields the protein CASSLVGLAGGPDTQYF. The gene calls are TRBV11-3 and TRBJ2-3; 11 bases agree with TRBD2. The CDR3 has 17 residues. J gave up 6 bases and V 1 base, and 9 bases lay outside the gene matches. Germline CDR1 SGHNT, CDR2 YENEEA.

The J gene is TRBJ1-2, the V gene TRBV5-1; 10 bases are a match to TRBD1. The V and J ends lost 1 base and 6 bases, in that order; junction bases with no gene match: 3. CDR1 and CDR2 (germline): SGHRS, YFSETQ. The CDR3 is made up of 14 amino acids. CDR3 in amino acids: CASSLTGTGDGYTF. The CDR3 DNA reads TGCGCCAGCAGCTTGACCGGGACAGGGGATGGCTACACCTTC.

This clone was detected only once. The chain employs TRBV9 and TRBJ2-3; unclear D gene. The germline V and J ends were trimmed by 7 bases and 2 bases, with 5 bases remaining between them. This CDR3 spans 11 amino acids. Germline values: CDR1 SGDLS, CDR2 YYNGEE. The CDR3 loop is CASSSTDTQYF. In DNA, the CDR3 is TGTGCCAGCTCCTCCACAGATACGCAGTATTTT.

The chain employs TRBV5-1 and TRBJ2-1; 7 nucleotides match TRBD2. J lost 6 bases, V lost 1 base, and 7 bases had no gene match. CDR1 is SGHRS, CDR2 YFSETQ, per germline. This CDR3 comprises 15 residues. The CDR3 nucleotides read TGCGCCAGCAGCTTGATATCTGGGGGGGGCAATGAGCAGTTCTTC. The encoded protein is CASSLISGGGNEQFF.

The CDR3 sequence: CASSQGAGTGGDEKLFF. The CDR3 DNA is TGCGCCAGCAGCCAAGGGGCCGGGACAGGGGGCGATGAAAAACTGTTTTTT. The genes are TRBV4-1 and TRBJ1-4; 12 positions agree with TRBD1. The junction had 6 bases not matched to a gene; V was cut back by 1 base and J by 6 bases. Germline-derived CDR1 and CDR2 are MGHRA and YSYEKL. The CDR3 sequence is 17 residues long.

V is TRBV6-5 and J is TRBJ1-1; D is undetermined. Per germline, CDR1 MNHEY and CDR2 SVGAGI. V was trimmed by 5 bases and J by 0 bases, leaving 7 bases between them. The CDR3 loop spans 13 amino acids. Written as DNA, the CDR3 is TGTGCCAGCAGTAATCAGATGAACACTGAAGCTTTCTTT. Translated: CASSNQMNTEAFF.

This clone was seen a few times. The rearrangement links TRBV6-1 to TRBJ2-7; TRBD1 agrees at 7 bases. The V segment lost 4 bases and the J segment 1 base; nucleotides outside the gene matches: 4. Germline V gene lookup returns CDR1 MNHNS and CDR2 SASEGT. The CDR3 extends over 14 amino acids. The CDR3 here is CASSGTGVSYEQYF. The CDR3, as DNA: TGTGCCAGCAGTGGTACAGGGGTATCCTACGAGCAGTACTTC.

The chain couples TRBV6-1 to TRBJ2-4; no firm D call. V was cut by 2 bases and J by 0 bases, with 14 bases left in between. In germline, CDR1 is MNHNS, CDR2 SASEGT. This CDR3 spans 17 amino acids. CDR3 coding DNA: TGTGCCAGCAGTGAACAACCCGTACACGTAGCCAAAAACATTCAGTACTTC. Amino acid sequence: CASSEQPVHVAKNIQYF.

This chain joins TRBV4-1 and TRBJ2-7; a weak D match, TRBD2 (5 bases). The CDR3 runs 15 residues. CDR1 and CDR2 from the germline V gene are MGHRA and YSYEKL. The germline V and J ends were trimmed by 0 bases and 3 bases, with 12 bases remaining between them. The CDR3 nucleotides read TGCGCCAGCAGCCAAGAGGGTAGCGCCTTCTACGAGCAGTACTTC. It translates to CASSQEGSAFYEQYF.

This clone showed up just a few times. The genes are TRBV6-6 and TRBJ2-1; TRBD2 aligns across 9 bases. Trimming cost V 3 bases and J 1 base; bases outside gene matches: 1. Germline CDR1 and CDR2: MNHNY and SVGAGI (reference sequence). This CDR3 spans 15 amino acids. In nucleotides, the CDR3 is TGTGCCAGCAGTTATAGCGGGAGTTCCTACAATGAGCAGTTCTTC. Translating gives CASSYSGSSYNEQFF.

The chain employs TRBV30 and TRBJ2-3, with TRBD1 identical over 7 bases. Germline CDR1 and CDR2: GTSNPN and SVGIG (reference sequence). This CDR3 contains 11 residues. V gave up 3 bases and J gave up 9 bases; unmatched junction bases: 3. CDR3 sequence: CAWREQGTQYF. The CDR3 DNA reads TGTGCCTGGAGAGAACAGGGGACGCAGTATTTT.

This clone was seen only once. In DNA form, the CDR3 reads TGTGCCAGCGGGTACAGGGGGTTGAGTGAAAAACTGTTTTTT. This sequence encodes CASGYRGLSEKLFF. The chain combines TRBV6-5 with TRBJ1-4, with 8 bases matching TRBD1. The germline gives CDR1 MNHEY, CDR2 SVGAGI. V gave up 8 bases and J gave up 7 bases; unmatched junction bases: 9. CDR3 length: 14 residues.

The V call is TRBV7-9, the J call TRBJ2-5, with D possibly TRBD2 on 5 matching bases. CDR3 size: 13 residues. Trimming took 5 bases from V and 1 from J, leaving 8 bases between them. The germline gives CDR1 SEHNR, CDR2 FQNEAQ (reference sequence). This CDR3 reads CASSARGQETQYF. The CDR3 DNA follows: TGTGCCAGCAGCGCCCGGGGCCAAGAGACCCAGTACTTC.

The rearrangement joins TRBV2 to TRBJ1-2; D not resolved. V was trimmed by 0 bases and J by 8 bases, leaving 16 bases between them. This CDR3 spans 15 amino acids. Germline V gene lookup returns CDR1 SNHLY and CDR2 FYNNEI. The CDR3 coding sequence is TGTGCCAGCAGTGAAGCGCGAGGCAGAAAAGGAGGCTACACCTTC. It is translated as CASSEARGRKGGYTF.

The chain recombines TRBV4-3 with TRBJ1-3, with 9 nucleotides matching TRBD1. CDR3 size: 15 residues. CDR1 is LGHNA, CDR2 YSLEER, per germline. The trim removed 1 base at V and 4 bases at J, leaving 2 bases unmatched. The CDR3 DNA reads as TGCGCCAGCAGCCAAGGGACAGGGGTAGGAAACACCATATATTTT. Amino acid sequence: CASSQGTGVGNTIYF.

This chain connects TRBV29-1 to TRBJ1-2; D is unresolved. V was clipped by 2 bases and J by 8 bases, with 18 bases between them. This CDR3 contains 14 residues. Germline loops: CDR1 SQVTM, CDR2 ANQGSEA. The CDR3 is CSVEMSDMREGYTF. The CDR3 nucleotides read TGCAGCGTTGAAATGTCAGACATGCGCGAAGGCTACACCTTC.

The chain has TRBV9 and TRBJ2-2, with D possibly TRBD2 on 5 matching bases. Trimming shortened V by 2 bases and J by 3 bases, and 5 bases separated the two germline ends. The CDR3 contains 13 residues. The germline V gene encodes CDR1 SGDLS and CDR2 YYNGEE. In DNA form, the CDR3 reads TGTGCCAGCAGCGTGGAGGACACCGGGGAGCTGTTTTTT. Translating gives CASSVEDTGELFF.